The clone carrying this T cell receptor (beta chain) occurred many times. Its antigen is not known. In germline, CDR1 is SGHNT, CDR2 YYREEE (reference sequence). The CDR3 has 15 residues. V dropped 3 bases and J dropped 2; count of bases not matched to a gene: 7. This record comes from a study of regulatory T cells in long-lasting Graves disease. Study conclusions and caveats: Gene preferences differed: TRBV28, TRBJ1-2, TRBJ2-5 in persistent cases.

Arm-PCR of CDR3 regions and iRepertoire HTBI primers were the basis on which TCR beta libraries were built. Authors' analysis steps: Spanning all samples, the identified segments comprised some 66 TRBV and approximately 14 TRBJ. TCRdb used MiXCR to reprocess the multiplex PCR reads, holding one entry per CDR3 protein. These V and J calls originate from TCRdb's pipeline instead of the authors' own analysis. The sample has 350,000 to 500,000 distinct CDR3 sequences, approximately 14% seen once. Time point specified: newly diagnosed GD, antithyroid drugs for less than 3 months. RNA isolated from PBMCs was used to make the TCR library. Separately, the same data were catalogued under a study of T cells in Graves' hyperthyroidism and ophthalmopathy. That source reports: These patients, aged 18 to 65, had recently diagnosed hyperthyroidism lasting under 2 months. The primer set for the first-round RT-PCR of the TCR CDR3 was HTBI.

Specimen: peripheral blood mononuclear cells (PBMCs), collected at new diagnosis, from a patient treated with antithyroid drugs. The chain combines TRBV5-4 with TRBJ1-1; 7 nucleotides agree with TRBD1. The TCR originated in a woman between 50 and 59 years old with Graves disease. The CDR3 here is CASSSYWDSNTEAFF. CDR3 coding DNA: TGTGCCAGCAGCTCGTACTGGGACAGCAACACTGAAGCTTTCTTT.